Sequencing of this TCR beta chain was carried out in a study of siplizumab effects on memory and regulatory T cells (dated by TCRdb to between 2018 and 2020). Background on the whole study: The study looked at the effect of siplizumab, an anti-CD2 antibody, on alloreactive T-cell subsets in allogeneic mixed lymphocyte reactions made from human PBMCs.

Notes on this clone: The antigen this receptor binds is unknown. No much larger clonotype is one base removed from it; base qualities were not supplied.

The germline V end is reduced by 1 base and the J end by 3 bases; junction bases left unmatched: 6. The germline V gene specifies SGHAT as CDR1 and FQNNGV as CDR2. The cysteine opens and the phenylalanine closes a CDR3 of 16 amino acids. Only the CDR3 part of the read is kept: 48 bases, read in frame from the first base. The protocol used for the library was the immunoSEQ multiplex PCR assay. Roughly 10^5 TCR templates per sample were assayed on the deep sequencing platform. Genomic DNA extracted from sorted T cells was used for TCRbeta CDR3 sequencing. The study's own analysis went as follows. Clonal analysis of TCRbeta CDR3 data was done in the R programming language. Alloreactive CD4+ and CD8+ clones were identified by comparing unstimulated samples to CFSE-low samples taken after the reaction. By matching sequences to the repertoires of sorted unstimulated Treg and non-Treg cells, each alloreactive CD4+ clone was assigned a regulatory or non-regulatory origin. TCRdb stores this immuneACCESS table with in-frame sequences only. Part of the clones is absent; in the studies checked, under half of the shortfall reflects unresolved V genes, and no reason is known for the rest. V and J calls and clone size are given by that table; D and trimming were obtained from the DNA. For this sample the table gives about 63,000 clones, of which roughly 80% were detected only once. Jointly, the top ten make up approximately 3.8% of the sample.

General conclusions and limits of the study: The cumulative frequency of alloreactive sequences traceable to unstimulated CD4+ memory T cells was significantly reduced by siplizumab. No functional confirmation was obtained for the suppressive function of proliferating Tregs from siplizumab cultures. Because sequences below about 10^-5 frequency were poorly captured, only a minor fraction of alloreactive clones could be mapped to unstimulated subsets. In reactions with siplizumab, an average of about 69% of mappable alloreactive CD4+ clones were Treg-derived, compared with 25% to 30% in control reactions. Unstimulated naive T cells appeared more diverse than memory T cells, and naive cells seemed to contribute substantially to the alloresponse. A naive or memory phenotype could not be assigned to roughly 80-95% of proliferating CD4+ or CD8+ clones.

In addition, sequencing in three donor pairs included unstimulated CD8+ effector memory subsets alongside CD4+ naive, CD8+ naive, CD8+ TEMRA and CD4+ memory subsets. Sorted unstimulated T cells, along with proliferating T cells recovered from mixed lymphocyte reactions, underwent TCRbeta CDR3 sequencing. Fresh whole blood from approximately 10 HLA-typed healthy donors was used to isolate PBMCs. Sequenced sample: memory CD4+ T cells sorted from blood. The sample's cell subset or site label is to be understood as: unstimulated CD4+ memory T cells. The TCR sequence derives from a human donor in good health. The chain joins TRBV11-2 to TRBJ2-1; 7 junctional bases match TRBD2. Read as DNA, the sequence is TGTGCCAGCAGCTTAGGTTATTCGGGGGGCTACAATGAGCAGTTCTTC. It encodes CASSLGYSGGYNEQFF.